This T cell receptor beta chain was profiled in a study of cytomegalovirus exposure and HLA in healthy donors. As for the study in general: A preliminary data release comprised approximately 85 million unique TCRs obtained from HLA-typed donors.

Primers: 60 Vbeta forward and 13 Jbeta reverse. The protocol was immunoSEQ multiplex PCR, while the TCRdb copy is restricted to in-frame clones and leaves out a portion. The sample comprises some 150,000 clones, about four fifths of which are singletons, and around 4.5% rests with the top ten. General study results and limits: Many donors shared some public TCRs, even though most TCR sequences were rare. A later analysis reportedly found fewer N-insertions in an Asian-associated ancestry cluster than the roughly 680-donor mean.

This CDR3 contains 14 residues. The V segment lost 8 bases and the J segment 4 bases; nucleotides outside the gene matches: 7. The germline CDR1 and CDR2 sequences are KGHSH and LQKENI. In the case of this clone: The antigen remains unidentified.

This receptor was obtained from a man aged 25-40 years in good health and CMV-seronegative. The sequencing input was PBMCs. The chain couples TRBV18 to TRBJ1-1, with 10 bases fitting TRBD1. The CDR3 DNA is TGTGCCAGCACGCTGGACAGGGGGATCACTGAAGCTTTCTTT. It codes for CASTLDRGITEAFF.